This TCR beta chain was documented in a study of blood T cell repertoires in COVID-19 (dated by TCRdb to the early 2020s). Looking at the study overall: The collaborator samples originated in the United States, Italy and Spain and spanned the acute and convalescent phases of COVID-19. A freely available public database, intended as a resource for researchers studying the immune response to SARS-CoV-2, is where the repertoires were released. Sample metadata almost always included a de-identified subject ID, COVID-19 status, age in years and sex. Where available, HLA class I and class II types were obtained from metadata supplied by the sample provider rather than from assay-based typing. The prospective study material was composed of cDNA or gDNA derived from T cells, B-cell-depleted T cells, or PBMCs. Subjects who had been exposed to COVID-19, were actively infected with it, or had recovered from it provided the deeply sampled blood TCRbeta repertoires that made up the dataset. Samples were obtained from the ongoing ImmuneRACE study (first 160 participants) and from over a thousand subjects provided by 6 global collaborators.

Each collaborating institution followed its own protocols to collect whole blood in K2EDTA tubes. Collaborator samples were shipped for TCRbeta analysis as frozen whole blood, isolated PBMCs, or DNA extracted from either sample type. V was cut back by 0 bases and J by 0 bases, leaving a gap of 12 bases between them. CDR1 and CDR2 were assigned from the germline V gene as MGHRA and YSYEKL. CDR3 length: 16 amino acids, cysteine to phenylalanine. The only DNA kept is the CDR3, 48 bases in frame from the first base. TCRbeta CDR3 regions were amplified from genomic DNA by means of the immunoSEQ Assay, a bias-controlled multiplex PCR. Per the original workflow: Nucleated cell counts per sample were estimated from amplification of reference gene primers within the assay. To quantify the absolute abundance of each unique TCRbeta CDR3 rearrangement, sequence reads were collapsed and filtered. For each sample, productive Simpson clonality was calculated by taking the square root of Simpson's diversity index across productive rearrangements. TCRdb limited this immuneACCESS table to in-frame rearrangements with V and J called. A share of clones is missing; checked studies link under half to unresolved V genes, and the rest is unexplained. The DNA was the basis for D and trimming; V, J and clone size are from that table. The sample table contains over 200,000 clones; only one count was recorded for 80% to 90% of them. Of the sample, about 2.3% falls within the top ten clones.

Comment on this clone: The specificity of this receptor is unknown. No quality values exist for individual bases; no much larger clone is one base distant.

Overall study results and their limits: Clinical and demographic metadata were provided uncurated, with the amount varying by source and participant.

The chain is made from TRBV4-1 and TRBJ2-7; the D gene cannot be resolved reliably. Input material: peripheral blood. This clonotype was obtained from a woman aged 40 to 49 with active or convalescent COVID-19. Read as DNA, the sequence is TGCGCCAGCAGCCAAGATTTGACTGAATACTCCTACGAGCAGTACTTC. Translated, it gives CASSQDLTEYSYEQYF.